The sequence of this T cell receptor beta chain was determined in a study of blood T cell repertoires in COVID-19. Using immunoSEQ multiplex PCR, the repertoire was profiled, and TCRdb retains in-frame clones only, with some absent. In the table there are some 350,000 clones, 80% to 90% of which are singletons. This receptor was obtained from a man aged 30 to 39 with active or convalescent COVID-19. Sequenced material: peripheral blood.

CDR3 sequence (DNA): TGCGCCAGCAGCCGATGGACAGGGGAGGGCTACACCTTC. Encoded protein: CASSRWTGEGYTF. The gene calls are TRBV4-3 and TRBJ1-2, with 9 bases identical to TRBD1. The V gene end was trimmed by 4 bases and the J gene end by 8 bases; junction bases not matched to a gene: 5. This CDR3 spans 13 amino acids. Germline V lookup: CDR1 LGHNA, CDR2 YSLEER.